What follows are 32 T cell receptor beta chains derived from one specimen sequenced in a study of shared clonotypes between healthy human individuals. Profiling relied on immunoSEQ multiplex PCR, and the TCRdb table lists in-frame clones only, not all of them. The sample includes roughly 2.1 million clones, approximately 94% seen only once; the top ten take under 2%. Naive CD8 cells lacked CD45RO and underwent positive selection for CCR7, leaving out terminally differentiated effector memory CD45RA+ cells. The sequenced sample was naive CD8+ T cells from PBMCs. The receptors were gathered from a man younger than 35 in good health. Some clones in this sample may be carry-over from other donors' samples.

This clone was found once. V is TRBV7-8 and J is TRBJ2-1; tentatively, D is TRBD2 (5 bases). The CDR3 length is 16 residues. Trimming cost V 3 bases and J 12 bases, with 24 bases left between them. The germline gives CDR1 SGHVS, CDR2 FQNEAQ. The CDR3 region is CASSFLIGEISVRQFF. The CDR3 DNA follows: TGTGCCAGCAGCTTCCTCATCGGGGAGATTTCGGTCAGGCAGTTCTTC.

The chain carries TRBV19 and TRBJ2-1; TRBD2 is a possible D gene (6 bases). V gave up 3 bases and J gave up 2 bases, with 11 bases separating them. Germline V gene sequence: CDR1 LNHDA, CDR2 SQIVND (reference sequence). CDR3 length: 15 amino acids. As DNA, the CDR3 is TGTGCCAGTAGTATCGGGGGAGCGCCCTACAATGAGCAGTTCTTC. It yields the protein CASSIGGAPYNEQFF.

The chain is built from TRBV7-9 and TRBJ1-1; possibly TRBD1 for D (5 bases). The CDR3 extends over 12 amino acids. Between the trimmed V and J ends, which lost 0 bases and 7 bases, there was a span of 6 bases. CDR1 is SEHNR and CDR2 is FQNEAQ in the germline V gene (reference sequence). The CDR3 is CASSLADSEAFF. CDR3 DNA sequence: TGTGCCAGCAGCTTAGCTGACAGTGAAGCTTTCTTT.

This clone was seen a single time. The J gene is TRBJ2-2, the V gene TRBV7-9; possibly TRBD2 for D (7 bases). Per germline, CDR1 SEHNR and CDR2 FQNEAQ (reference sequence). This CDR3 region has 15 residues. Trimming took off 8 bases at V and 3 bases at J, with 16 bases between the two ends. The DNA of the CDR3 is TGTGCCAGCGGGGGGGGCCTTCGGGACACCGGGGAGCTGTTTTTT. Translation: CASGGGLRDTGELFF.

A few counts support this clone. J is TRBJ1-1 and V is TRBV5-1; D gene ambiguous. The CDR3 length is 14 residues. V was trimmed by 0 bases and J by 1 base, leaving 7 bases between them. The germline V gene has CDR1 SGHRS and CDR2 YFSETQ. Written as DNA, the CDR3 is TGCGCCAGCAGCTTGGACCATGGGAACACTGAAGCTTTCTTT. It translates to CASSLDHGNTEAFF. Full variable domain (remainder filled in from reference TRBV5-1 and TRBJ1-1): KAGVTQTPRYLIKTRGQQVTLSCSPISGHRSVSWYQQTPGQGLQFLFEYFSETQRNKGNFPGRFSGRQFSNSRSEMNVSTLELGDSALYLCASSLDHGNTEAFFGQGTRLTVV.

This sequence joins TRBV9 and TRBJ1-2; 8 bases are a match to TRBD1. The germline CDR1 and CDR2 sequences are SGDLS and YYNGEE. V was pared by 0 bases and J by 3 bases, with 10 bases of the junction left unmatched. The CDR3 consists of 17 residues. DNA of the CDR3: TGTGCCAGCAGCGTAGAGGCAGGGGGCATTGATTACTATGGCTACACCTTC. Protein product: CASSVEAGGIDYYGYTF.

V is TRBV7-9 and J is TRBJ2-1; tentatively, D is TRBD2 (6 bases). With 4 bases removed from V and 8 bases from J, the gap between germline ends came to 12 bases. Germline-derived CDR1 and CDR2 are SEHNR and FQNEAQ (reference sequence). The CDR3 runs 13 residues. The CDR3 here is CASSSLSGDEQFF. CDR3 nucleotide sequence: TGTGCCAGCAGCTCCCTCTCGGGGGATGAGCAGTTCTTC.

The chain's CDR3 is CASSYSEVPGGNTIYF. DNA of the CDR3: TGTGCCAGCAGTTACTCGGAGGTACCCGGGGGAAACACCATATATTTT. The rearrangement uses TRBV6-5 and TRBJ1-3; D is unresolved. This CDR3 is built from 16 residues. The V gene lost 0 bases and the J gene lost 4 bases, with 13 bases spanning the gap. Germline assignment: CDR1 MNHEY and CDR2 SVGAGI.

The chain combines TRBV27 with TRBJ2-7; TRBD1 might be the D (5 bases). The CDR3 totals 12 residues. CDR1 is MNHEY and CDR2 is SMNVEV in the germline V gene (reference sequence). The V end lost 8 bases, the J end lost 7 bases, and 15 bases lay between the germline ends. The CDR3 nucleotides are TGTGCCAGCGGTGTAACCAAGGGGGAGCAGTACTTC. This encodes CASGVTKGEQYF.

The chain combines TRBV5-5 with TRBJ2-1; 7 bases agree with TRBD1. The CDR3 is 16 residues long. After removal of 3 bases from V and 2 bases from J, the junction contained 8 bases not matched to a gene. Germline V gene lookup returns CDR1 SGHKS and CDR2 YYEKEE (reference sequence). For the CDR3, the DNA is TGTGCCAGCAGCTCTGGGGTGCAGGGGGCCTACAATGAGCAGTTCTTC. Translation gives CASSSGVQGAYNEQFF.

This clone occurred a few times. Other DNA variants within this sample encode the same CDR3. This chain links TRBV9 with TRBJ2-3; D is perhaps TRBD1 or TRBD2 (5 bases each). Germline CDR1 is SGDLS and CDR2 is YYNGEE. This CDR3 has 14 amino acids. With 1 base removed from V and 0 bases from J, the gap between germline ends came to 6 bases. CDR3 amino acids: CASSVWGSTDTQYF. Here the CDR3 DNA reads TGTGCCAGCAGCGTATGGGGGAGCACAGATACGCAGTATTTT.

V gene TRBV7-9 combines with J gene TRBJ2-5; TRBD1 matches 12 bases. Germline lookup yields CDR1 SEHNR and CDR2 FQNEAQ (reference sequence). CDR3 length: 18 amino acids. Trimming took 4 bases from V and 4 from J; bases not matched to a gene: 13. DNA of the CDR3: TGTGCCAGCAGCTCCCACACCCCGGGGACAGGGGGCGTAGAGACCCAGTACTTC. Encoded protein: CASSSHTPGTGGVETQYF.

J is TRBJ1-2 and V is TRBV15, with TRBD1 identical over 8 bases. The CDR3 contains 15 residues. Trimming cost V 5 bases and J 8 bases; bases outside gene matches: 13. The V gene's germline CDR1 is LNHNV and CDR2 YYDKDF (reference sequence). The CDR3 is CATSQGRSTGDGYTF. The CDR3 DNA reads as TGTGCCACCAGCCAGGGCCGGTCGACAGGGGACGGCTACACCTTC. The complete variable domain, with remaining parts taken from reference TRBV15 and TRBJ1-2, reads DAMVIQNPRYQVTQFGKPVTLSCSQTLNHNVMYWYQQKSSQAPKLLFHYYDKDFNNEADTPDNFQSRRPNTSFCFLDIRSPGLGDTAMYLCATSQGRSTGDGYTFGSGTRLTVV.

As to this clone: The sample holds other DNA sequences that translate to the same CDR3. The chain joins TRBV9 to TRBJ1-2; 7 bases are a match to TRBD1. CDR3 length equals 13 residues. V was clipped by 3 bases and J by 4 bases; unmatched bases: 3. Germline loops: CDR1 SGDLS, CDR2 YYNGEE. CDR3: CASSAGQSYGYTF. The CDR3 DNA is TGTGCCAGCAGCGCGGGACAGTCCTATGGCTACACCTTC. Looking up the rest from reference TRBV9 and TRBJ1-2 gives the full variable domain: DSGVTQTPKHLITATGQRVTLRCSPRSGDLSVYWYQQSLDQGLQFLIQYYNGEERAKGNILERFSAQQFPDLHSELNLSSLELGDSALYFCASSAGQSYGYTFGSGTRLTVV.

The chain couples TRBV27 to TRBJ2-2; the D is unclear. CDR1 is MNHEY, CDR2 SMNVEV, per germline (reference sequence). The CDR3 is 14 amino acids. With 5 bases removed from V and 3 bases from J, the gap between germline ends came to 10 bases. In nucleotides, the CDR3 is TGTGCCAGCAGTATAGGACCCCACACCGGGGAGCTGTTTTTT. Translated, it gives CASSIGPHTGELFF.

CDR3 coding DNA: TGTGCCAGCAGTCCAGCCCTCACTGGGGGGATCTATGGCTACACCTTC. Its protein product is CASSPALTGGIYGYTF. The V call is TRBV28, the J call TRBJ1-2, with TRBD1 as a possible D gene (5 bases). The CDR3 extends over 16 amino acids. Germline CDR1 MDHEN, CDR2 SYDVKM. V shed 5 bases and J shed 4 bases, with 20 bases lying between them.

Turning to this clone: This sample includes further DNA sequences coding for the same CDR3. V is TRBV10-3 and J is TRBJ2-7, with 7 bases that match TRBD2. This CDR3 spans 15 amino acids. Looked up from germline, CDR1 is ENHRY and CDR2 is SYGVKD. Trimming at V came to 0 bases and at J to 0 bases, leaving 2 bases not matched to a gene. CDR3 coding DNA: TGTGCCATCAGTGAGTCGGGCGGGAGCTCCTACGAGCAGTACTTC. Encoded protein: CAISESGGSSYEQYF.

As DNA, the CDR3 is TGTGCCAGCAGTTTCTCCGGGACAGGTAACCTCTATGGCTACACCTTC. It is translated as CASSFSGTGNLYGYTF. The V gene is TRBV27, the J gene TRBJ1-2; 8 bases are shared with TRBD1. Losses at the gene ends were 3 bases for V and 4 bases for J; bases not matched to a gene: 10. Per the germline V gene, CDR1 is MNHEY and CDR2 is SMNVEV (reference sequence). This CDR3 has 16 residues.

The CDR3 bases are TGTGCCAGCCGAACCGTAAGCGGGAACACTGAAGCTTTCTTT. It encodes CASRTVSGNTEAFF. The rearrangement links TRBV27 to TRBJ1-1, with unresolved D. From germline, CDR1 is MNHEY and CDR2 SMNVEV (reference sequence). Deletions cut 8 bases from V and 1 base from J, with 14 bases between. The CDR3 totals 14 residues.

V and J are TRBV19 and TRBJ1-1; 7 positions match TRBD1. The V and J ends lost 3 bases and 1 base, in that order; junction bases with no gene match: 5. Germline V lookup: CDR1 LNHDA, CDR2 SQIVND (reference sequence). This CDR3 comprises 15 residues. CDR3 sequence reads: CASSITGAPNTEAFF. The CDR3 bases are TGTGCCAGTAGTATCACAGGGGCACCGAACACTGAAGCTTTCTTT.

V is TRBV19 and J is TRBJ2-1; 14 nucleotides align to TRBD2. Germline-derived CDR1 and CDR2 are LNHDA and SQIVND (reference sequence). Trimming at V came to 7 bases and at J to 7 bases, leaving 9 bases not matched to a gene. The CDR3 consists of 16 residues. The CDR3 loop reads CASTHPTSGRANEQFF. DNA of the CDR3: TGTGCCAGTACCCACCCGACTAGCGGGAGGGCGAATGAGCAGTTCTTC.

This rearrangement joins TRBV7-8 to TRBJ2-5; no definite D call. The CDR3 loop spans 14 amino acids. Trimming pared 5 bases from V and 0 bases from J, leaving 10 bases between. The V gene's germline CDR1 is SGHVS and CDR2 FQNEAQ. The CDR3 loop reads CASSPREYQETQYF. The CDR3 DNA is TGTGCCAGCAGCCCAAGAGAGTACCAAGAGACCCAGTACTTC.

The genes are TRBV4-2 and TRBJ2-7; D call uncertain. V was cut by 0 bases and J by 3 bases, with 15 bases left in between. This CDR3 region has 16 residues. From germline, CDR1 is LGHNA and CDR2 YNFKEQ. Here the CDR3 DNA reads TGTGCCAGCAGCCAAGAAGGGCAGAAATCAAACTACGAGCAGTACTTC. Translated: CASSQEGQKSNYEQYF.

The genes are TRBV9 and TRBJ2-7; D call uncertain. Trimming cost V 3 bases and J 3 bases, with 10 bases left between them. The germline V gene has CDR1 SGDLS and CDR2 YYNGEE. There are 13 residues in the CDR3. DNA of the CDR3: TGTGCCAGCAGCGGACGACTCTACTACGAGCAGTACTTC. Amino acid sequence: CASSGRLYYEQYF.

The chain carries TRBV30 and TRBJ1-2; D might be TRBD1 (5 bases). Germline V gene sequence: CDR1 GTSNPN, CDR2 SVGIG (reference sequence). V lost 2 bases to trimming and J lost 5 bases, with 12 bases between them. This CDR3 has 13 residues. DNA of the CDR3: TGTGCCTGGAGTCCCGGGGGGGGATATGGCTACACCTTC. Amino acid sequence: CAWSPGGGYGYTF.

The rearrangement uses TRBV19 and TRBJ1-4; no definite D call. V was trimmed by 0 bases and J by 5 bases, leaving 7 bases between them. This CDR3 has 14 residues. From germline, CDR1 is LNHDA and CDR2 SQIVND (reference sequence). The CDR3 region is CASSIDLQNEKLFF. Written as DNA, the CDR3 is TGTGCCAGTAGTATAGATCTACAGAATGAAAAACTGTTTTTT.

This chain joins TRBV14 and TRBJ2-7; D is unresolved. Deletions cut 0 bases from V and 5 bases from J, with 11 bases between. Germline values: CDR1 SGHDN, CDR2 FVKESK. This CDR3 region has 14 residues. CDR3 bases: TGTGCCAGCAGCCAAGACCTTCTTTGGGACGAGCAGTACTTC. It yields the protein CASSQDLLWDEQYF.

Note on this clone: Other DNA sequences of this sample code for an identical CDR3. The CDR3 nucleotides are TGTGCCAGCAGCGTAGGGACAGGCGGGGAGCTGTTTTTT. Protein: CASSVGTGGELFF. V is TRBV9 and J is TRBJ2-2; 7 positions agree with TRBD1. After removal of 0 bases from V and 7 bases from J, the junction contained 0 bases not matched to a gene. The CDR3 consists of 13 residues. Germline V gene sequence: CDR1 SGDLS, CDR2 YYNGEE.

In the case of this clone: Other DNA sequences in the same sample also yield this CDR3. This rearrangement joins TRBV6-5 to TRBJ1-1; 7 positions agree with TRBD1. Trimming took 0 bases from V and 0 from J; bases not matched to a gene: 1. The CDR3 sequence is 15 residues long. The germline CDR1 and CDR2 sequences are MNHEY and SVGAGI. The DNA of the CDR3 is TGTGCCAGCAGTTACTCGCAGGGGGTGAACACTGAAGCTTTCTTT. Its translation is CASSYSQGVNTEAFF.

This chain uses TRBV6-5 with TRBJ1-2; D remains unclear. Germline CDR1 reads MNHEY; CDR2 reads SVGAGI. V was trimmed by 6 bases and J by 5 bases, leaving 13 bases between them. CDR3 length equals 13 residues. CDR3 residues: CASSPEAVYGYTF. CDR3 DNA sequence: TGTGCCAGCAGCCCCGAAGCCGTGTATGGCTACACCTTC.

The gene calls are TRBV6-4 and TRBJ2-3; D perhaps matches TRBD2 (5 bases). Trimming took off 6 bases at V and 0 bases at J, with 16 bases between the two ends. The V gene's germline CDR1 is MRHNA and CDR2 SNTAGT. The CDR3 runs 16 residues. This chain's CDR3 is CASSENGLASTDTQYF. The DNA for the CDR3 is TGTGCCAGCAGCGAGAACGGGCTAGCTAGCACAGATACGCAGTATTTT.

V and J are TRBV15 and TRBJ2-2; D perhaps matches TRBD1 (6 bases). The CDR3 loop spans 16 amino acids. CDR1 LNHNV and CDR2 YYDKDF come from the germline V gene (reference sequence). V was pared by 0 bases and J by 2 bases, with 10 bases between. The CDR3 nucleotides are TGTGCCACCAGCAGAGATGCAGGGGTTAACACCGGGGAGCTGTTTTTT. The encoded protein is CATSRDAGVNTGELFF.